A selection of T cell receptor beta chains follows, all from one sample in a study of blood T cell repertoires in COVID-19. Sequencing was performed with immunoSEQ multiplex PCR; in TCRdb, only in-frame clones are kept and a portion is missing. The sample lists around 120,000 clones; around 83% were seen once. The sequenced sample consisted of peripheral blood. The receptors stem from a man aged 35 to 55 with active or convalescent COVID-19. Both conserved end residues are part of each CDR3. D genes are given only for firm matches. A clone size is listed for some rows: how often the clone was seen (once, few, many), or a class if it is expanded.

CDR3aa: CASGGESNQPQHF; CDR3nt: TGTGCCAGCGGAGGAGAGAGCAATCAGCCCCAGCATTTT; d_gene: -; v_gene: TRBV9; abundance: -; j_gene: TRBJ1-5
CDR3aa: CASSLVGTAEAFF; CDR3nt: TGTGCCAGCAGCTTGGTAGGGACTGCTGAAGCTTTCTTT; d_gene: -; v_gene: TRBV5-8; abundance: once; j_gene: TRBJ1-1
CDR3aa: CASSPGGLSTPYEQYF; CDR3nt: TGTGCCAGCTCACCAGGCGGACTTTCGACACCCTACGAGCAGTACTTC; d_gene: -; v_gene: TRBV18; abundance: -; j_gene: TRBJ2-7
CDR3aa: CASSSGGQGNTGELFF; CDR3nt: TGCGCCAGCAGCTCCGGAGGACAGGGGAACACCGGGGAGCTGTTTTTT; d_gene: TRBD1; v_gene: TRBV5-1; abundance: -; j_gene: TRBJ2-2
CDR3aa: CASSPDGVSTDTQYF; CDR3nt: TGCGCCAGCAGCCCGGACGGGGTGAGCACAGATACGCAGTATTTT; d_gene: -; v_gene: TRBV5-1; abundance: -; j_gene: TRBJ2-3
CDR3aa: CASSVGSGVTETQYF; CDR3nt: TGTGCCAGCAGCGTGGGTAGCGGGGTAACAGAGACCCAGTACTTC; d_gene: TRBD2; v_gene: TRBV9; abundance: -; j_gene: TRBJ2-5
CDR3aa: CASGRESYEQYF; CDR3nt: TGTGCCAGCGGTAGGGAGTCCTACGAGCAGTACTTC; d_gene: -; v_gene: TRBV2; abundance: -; j_gene: TRBJ2-7
CDR3aa: CASSPRGIEAFF; CDR3nt: TGTGCCAGCAGTCCTAGGGGGATTGAAGCTTTCTTT; d_gene: -; v_gene: TRBV12-3/TRBV12-4; abundance: -; j_gene: TRBJ1-1
CDR3aa: CASSDFLYEQYF; CDR3nt: TGTGCCAGCAGTGACTTTCTCTACGAGCAGTACTTC; d_gene: -; v_gene: TRBV6-4; abundance: -; j_gene: TRBJ2-7
CDR3aa: CASSPTGFGYTF; CDR3nt: TGCGCCAGCAGCCCCACAGGGTTTGGCTACACCTTC; d_gene: -; v_gene: TRBV5-1; abundance: -; j_gene: TRBJ1-2
CDR3aa: CASSYSTGLGEKLFF; CDR3nt: TGTGCCAGCAGTTACTCGACTGGTCTCGGTGAAAAACTGTTTTTT; d_gene: -; v_gene: TRBV6-5; abundance: -; j_gene: TRBJ1-4
CDR3aa: CASSYSGDGTGELFF; CDR3nt: TGTGCCAGCAGTTACTCCGGGGATGGCACCGGGGAGCTGTTTTTT; d_gene: -; v_gene: TRBV6-5; abundance: few; j_gene: TRBJ2-2
CDR3aa: CASSADSDSTDTQYF; CDR3nt: TGTGCCAGCAGCGCGGACTCGGATAGCACAGATACGCAGTATTTT; d_gene: -; v_gene: TRBV11-2; abundance: -; j_gene: TRBJ2-3
CDR3aa: CASSKLGVGNTIYF; CDR3nt: TGTGCCAGTAGTAAGTTAGGGGTCGGAAACACCATATATTTT; d_gene: -; v_gene: TRBV19; abundance: -; j_gene: TRBJ1-3
CDR3aa: CASSQDPVNTGELFF; CDR3nt: TGCGCCAGCAGCCAAGATCCGGTAAACACCGGGGAGCTGTTTTTT; d_gene: -; v_gene: TRBV4-3; abundance: -; j_gene: TRBJ2-2
CDR3aa: CASSSLQRNYGYTF; CDR3nt: TGTGCCAGCAGTTCACTCCAGCGAAACTATGGCTACACCTTC; d_gene: -; v_gene: TRBV6-6; abundance: -; j_gene: TRBJ1-2
CDR3aa: CATSDSAATGYHF; CDR3nt: TGTGCCACCAGTGATTCGGCCGCGACAGGGTACCATTTT; d_gene: TRBD1; v_gene: TRBV24-1; abundance: -; j_gene: TRBJ1-5
CDR3aa: CASSRDRATNEKLFF; CDR3nt: TGCGCCAGCAGCCGGGACAGGGCAACTAATGAAAAACTGTTTTTT; d_gene: TRBD1; v_gene: TRBV5-1; abundance: -; j_gene: TRBJ1-4
CDR3aa: CASSFYQGSYEQYF; CDR3nt: TGCGCCAGCAGCTTTTATCAGGGCTCCTACGAGCAGTACTTC; d_gene: -; v_gene: TRBV5-1; abundance: once; j_gene: TRBJ2-7
CDR3aa: CSVAISVFTDTQYF; CDR3nt: TGCAGCGTCGCTATATCGGTCTTCACAGATACGCAGTATTTT; d_gene: -; v_gene: TRBV29-1; abundance: -; j_gene: TRBJ2-3
CDR3aa: CASSPNPTSGGADTQYF; CDR3nt: TGTGCCAGCAGCCCAAACCCTACTAGCGGGGGGGCAGATACGCAGTATTTT; d_gene: TRBD2; v_gene: TRBV5-4; abundance: -; j_gene: TRBJ2-3
CDR3aa: CASSLGGDSYEQYF; CDR3nt: TGTGCCAGCAGCTTAGGGGGAGATTCCTACGAGCAGTACTTC; d_gene: -; v_gene: TRBV5-6; abundance: -; j_gene: TRBJ2-7
CDR3aa: CASSQDRLRGAVSEQYF; CDR3nt: TGTGCCAGCAGCCAAGATCGTTTGCGGGGGGCAGTAAGCGAGCAGTACTTC; d_gene: TRBD2; v_gene: TRBV3-1/TRBV3-2; abundance: -; j_gene: TRBJ2-7
CDR3aa: CASSQAGSGGYTF; CDR3nt: TGTGCCAGCAGCCAAGCCGGGTCGGGTGGCTACACCTTC; d_gene: -; v_gene: TRBV3-1/TRBV3-2; abundance: once; j_gene: TRBJ1-2
CDR3aa: CASSFLGLAGAPEQYF; CDR3nt: TGTGCCAGCAGCTTTTTAGGTCTAGCGGGGGCCCCGGAGCAGTACTTC; d_gene: TRBD2; v_gene: TRBV7-2; abundance: few; j_gene: TRBJ2-7
CDR3aa: CASSVTGTGNEKLFF; CDR3nt: TGTGCCAGCAGCGTAACCGGGACAGGGAACGAAAAACTGTTTTTT; d_gene: TRBD1; v_gene: TRBV9; abundance: once; j_gene: TRBJ1-4
CDR3aa: CASSWGQGNYGYTF; CDR3nt: TGTGCCAGCAGCTGGGGACAGGGAAACTATGGCTACACCTTC; d_gene: TRBD1; v_gene: TRBV11-1; abundance: once; j_gene: TRBJ1-2
CDR3aa: CASSPTSGQETQYF; CDR3nt: TGTGCCAGCAGCCCGACTAGCGGCCAAGAGACCCAGTACTTC; d_gene: TRBD2; v_gene: TRBV11-2; abundance: -; j_gene: TRBJ2-5
CDR3aa: CASRQMRTGELFF; CDR3nt: TGTGCCAGCAGGCAAATGAGGACCGGGGAGCTGTTTTTT; d_gene: -; v_gene: TRBV6-6; abundance: -; j_gene: TRBJ2-2
CDR3aa: CASSRTRPSSYNEQFF; CDR3nt: TGTGCCAGCAGCCGGACTCGACCCAGCTCCTACAATGAGCAGTTCTTC; d_gene: -; v_gene: TRBV7-6; abundance: -; j_gene: TRBJ2-1
CDR3aa: CASSPGFNEKLFF; CDR3nt: TGTGCCAGCAGCCCAGGTTTTAATGAAAAACTGTTTTTT; d_gene: -; v_gene: TRBV7-9; abundance: -; j_gene: TRBJ1-4
CDR3aa: CASSQANGYGYTF; CDR3nt: TGTGCCAGCAGCCAGGCCAATGGCTATGGCTACACCTTC; d_gene: -; v_gene: TRBV14; abundance: -; j_gene: TRBJ1-2